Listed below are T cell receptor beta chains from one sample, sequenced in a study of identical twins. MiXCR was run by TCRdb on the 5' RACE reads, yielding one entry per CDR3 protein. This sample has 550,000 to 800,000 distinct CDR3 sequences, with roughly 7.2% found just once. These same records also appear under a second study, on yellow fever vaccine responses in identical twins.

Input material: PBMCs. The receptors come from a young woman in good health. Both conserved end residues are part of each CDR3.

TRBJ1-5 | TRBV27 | CASSAIGTGAQPQHF
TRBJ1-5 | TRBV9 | CASSVGAGNNQPQHF
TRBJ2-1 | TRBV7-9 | CASSLDLAFSYNEQFF
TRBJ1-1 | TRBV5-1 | CASSLGGSTPNTEAFF
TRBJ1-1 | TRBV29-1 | CSGMTGGGGSAFF
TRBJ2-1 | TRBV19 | CASSTASGNNEQFF
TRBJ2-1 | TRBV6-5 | CASIIGLAGYNEQFF
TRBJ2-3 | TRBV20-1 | CSAKRESTDTQYF
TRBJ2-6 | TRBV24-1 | CATSRGANVLTF
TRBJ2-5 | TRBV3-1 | CASSQDFLAGVQETQYF
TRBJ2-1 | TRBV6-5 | CASSYLGGGYNEQFF
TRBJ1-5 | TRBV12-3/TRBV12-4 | CASSLMGQGNQPQHF
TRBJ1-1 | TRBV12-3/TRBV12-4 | CASRKGTASFRNTEAFF
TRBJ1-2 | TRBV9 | CASSAQGVTGEGYTF
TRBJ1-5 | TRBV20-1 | CSARMGGQPQHF
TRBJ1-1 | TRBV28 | CASSAGWGQAFF
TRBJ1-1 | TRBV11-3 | CASSLPDRFNTEAFF
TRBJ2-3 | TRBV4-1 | CASSPLAPSTDTQYF